The 14 T cell receptor beta chains in this list originate from one sample, sequenced in a study of blood T cell repertoires in COVID-19. The assay was immunoSEQ multiplex PCR, and TCRdb's table has in-frame clones only and misses some. This table holds about 170,000 clones, approximately 89% found once. The specimen sequenced was PBMCs or T cells enriched from blood (not recorded which). The receptors come from a young woman who had recovered from COVID-19.

CDR3 protein: CASSDRTEETKNIQYF. The CDR3 DNA reads as TGCGCCAGCAGTGATCGGACAGAGGAGACCAAAAACATTCAGTACTTC. This chain links TRBV10-1 with TRBJ2-4, with a tentative D call TRBD1 (6 bases). Trimming stripped 3 bases from V and 2 bases from J, with 14 bases between. Germline values: CDR1 WNHNN, CDR2 SYGVQD (reference sequence). The CDR3 totals 16 residues.

A few counts support this clone. The V call is TRBV28, the J call TRBJ2-7, with 7 bases fitting TRBD1. The CDR3 runs 14 residues. The junction had 6 bases not matched to a gene; V was cut back by 7 bases and J by 0 bases. The germline CDR1 and CDR2 sequences are MDHEN and SYDVKM. The CDR3 DNA is TGTGCCAGCAACGACCGGGACAGCTCCTACGAGCAGTACTTC. Translated: CASNDRDSSYEQYF.

This clone was observed a few times. V is TRBV9 and J is TRBJ1-2; no firm D call. CDR1 is SGDLS and CDR2 is YYNGEE in the germline V gene. V lost 4 bases to trimming and J lost 2 bases, with 18 bases between them. This CDR3 region has 16 residues. CDR3 in DNA: TGTGCCAGCAGCTCCCAGGACGTCCGGAGGAACTATGGCTACACCTTC. This translates into CASSSQDVRRNYGYTF.

The rearrangement joins TRBV6-1 to TRBJ2-6; no clear D. Germline V gene lookup returns CDR1 MNHNS and CDR2 SASEGT. V lost 3 bases and J 0 bases, leaving 15 bases between the germline ends. The CDR3 has 18 amino acids. The CDR3 sequence: CASSDRVPHYSGANVLTF. In nucleotides, the CDR3 is TGTGCCAGCAGTGATCGGGTCCCCCACTACTCTGGGGCCAACGTCCTGACTTTC.

The J gene is TRBJ2-5, the V gene TRBV5-8; 12 positions agree with TRBD1. CDR3 size: 19 residues. Trimming cost V 5 bases and J 5 bases; bases outside gene matches: 19. Per germline, CDR1 SGHTS and CDR2 YDEGEE. CDR3 amino acids: CASSSGTGGAMVTEETQYF. CDR3 bases: TGTGCCAGCAGTTCCGGGACAGGGGGCGCGATGGTTACGGAGGAGACCCAGTACTTC. Combining the CDR3 with reference TRBV5-8 and TRBJ2-5 gives the whole variable domain EAGVTQSPTHLIKTRGQQATLRCSPISGHTSVYWYQQALGLGLQFLLWYDEGEERNRGNFPPRFSGRQFPNYSSELNVNALELEDSALYLCASSSGTGGAMVTEETQYFGPGTRLLVL.

The V call is TRBV28, the J call TRBJ2-7, with D maybe TRBD1 (5 bases). Trimming pared 2 bases from V and 4 bases from J, leaving 15 bases between. The CDR3 has 15 residues. CDR1 and CDR2 (germline): MDHEN, SYDVKM. The CDR3 spells CASSLSPQGRYEQYF. Here the CDR3 DNA reads TGTGCCAGCAGTTTAAGTCCCCAGGGTCGGTACGAGCAGTACTTC.

The J gene is TRBJ1-6, the V gene TRBV9; D is perhaps TRBD1 (5 bases). CDR1 and CDR2 from the germline V gene are SGDLS and YYNGEE. The CDR3 runs to 14 residues. Between the trimmed V and J ends, which lost 3 bases and 8 bases, there was a span of 12 bases. CDR3 region: CASSDSRVYSPLHF. CDR3 DNA sequence: TGTGCCAGCAGCGATAGCAGGGTTTATTCACCCCTCCACTTT.

The rearrangement joins TRBV29-1 to TRBJ1-5; the D gene is possibly TRBD1 (6 bases). V was trimmed by 6 bases and J by 0 bases, leaving 12 bases between them. The CDR3 is 14 amino acids. Germline V CDR1 and CDR2: SQVTM, ANQGSEA. CDR3 bases: TGCAGCGTAGCACAGGGCCCTAGCAATCAGCCCCAGCATTTT. Residues: CSVAQGPSNQPQHF.

The genes are TRBV25-1 and TRBJ1-4; D is unresolved. Trimming left V 8 bases short and J 11 bases short, with 12 bases between. CDR1 is MGHDK and CDR2 is SYGVNS in the germline V gene. The CDR3 consists of 11 residues. The CDR3 reads CASARLDKLFF. CDR3 coding DNA: TGTGCCAGCGCTAGACTTGATAAACTGTTTTTT.

The chain combines TRBV27 with TRBJ2-2; 8 nucleotides agree with TRBD1. In germline, CDR1 is MNHEY, CDR2 SMNVEV (reference sequence). The CDR3 length is 16 residues. After removal of 5 bases from V and 0 bases from J, the junction contained 5 bases not matched to a gene. As DNA, the CDR3 is TGTGCCAGCAGTCATACAGGGGGAGCGAACACCGGGGAGCTGTTTTTT. This gives the protein CASSHTGGANTGELFF.

The J gene is TRBJ1-4, the V gene TRBV4-2; a possible D gene is TRBD1 (6 bases). V lost 4 bases and J 2 bases, leaving 11 bases between the germline ends. This CDR3 region has 15 residues. CDR1 and CDR2 (germline): LGHNA, YNFKEQ. CDR3 bases: TGTGCCAGCAGCCCGCAGGGGAACACTAATGAAAAACTGTTTTTT. It yields the protein CASSPQGNTNEKLFF.

As concerns this clone: The sample contains more than one DNA sequence encoding this CDR3. The CDR3 spells CASSLGTSNEQFF. The CDR3 nucleotides are TGTGCCAGCAGTTTAGGGACATCGAATGAGCAGTTCTTC. V is TRBV12-3 or TRBV12-4 and J is TRBJ2-1, with D possibly being TRBD1 (5 bases). This CDR3 has 13 residues. Trimming left V 1 base short and J 7 bases short, with 8 bases between.

This sequence joins TRBV5-1 and TRBJ1-1; 7 bases map to TRBD1. The V gene end was trimmed by 4 bases and the J gene end by 1 base; junction bases not matched to a gene: 7. The CDR3 has 15 residues. Germline CDR1 reads SGHRS; CDR2 reads YFSETQ. CDR3 sequence: CASSLGQATNTEAFF. The CDR3 nucleotides read TGCGCCAGCAGCCTTGGACAGGCTACGAACACTGAAGCTTTCTTT.

The chain carries TRBV12-3 or TRBV12-4 and TRBJ2-1; possibly TRBD2 for D (5 bases). This CDR3 is built from 13 residues. Trimming took off 3 bases at V and 7 bases at J, with 10 bases between the two ends. The CDR3 DNA is TGTGCCAGCAGTTTGGAGCGGCTTAATGAGCAGTTCTTC. Residues: CASSLERLNEQFF.